This T cell receptor (beta chain) was captured in a study of shared clonotypes between healthy human individuals. Whole-study results and caveats: In contrast to clonotypes shared by all four donors, non-shared clonotypes had lower generation probabilities. Sampling involved blood alone; tissue repertoires likely differ.

In regard to this clone: The antigen remains unidentified. This specimen includes other DNA sequences encoding the same CDR3.

Using about 0.2 ug DNA, about 30,000 T cell genomes, the sorted-subset replicate PCRs were run. Libraries were prepared by immunoSEQ multiplex PCR; TCRdb keeps only in-frame clonotypes and omits some of them. Of just under 350,000 clones listed, around 67% are singletons. J lost 3 bases, V lost 0 bases, and 3 bases had no gene match. Germline V gene sequence: CDR1 SGHTA, CDR2 FQGNSA. This CDR3 comprises 15 residues. Healthy and HIV-negative, the adult donors had no recent acute infections or vaccinations. The chain couples TRBV7-2 to TRBJ2-5; 8 positions match TRBD1. Sequencing was carried out using memory CD4+ T cells sorted from blood. Subset in this sample: CD45RA-negative fraction. This TCR came from a man aged 30 to 45 in good health. CDR3 loop: CASSLAGTGEETQYF. The CDR3 bases are TGTGCCAGCAGCTTAGCCGGGACAGGCGAAGAGACCCAGTACTTC.